A single sample is the source of the 30 T cell receptor beta chains below, sequenced in a study of cytomegalovirus exposure and HLA in healthy donors. Primers for the PCR totalled 60 Vbeta and 13 Jbeta. This table comes from immunoSEQ multiplex PCR, and its TCRdb copy is limited to in-frame clones, with some not included. Counted here are 60,000 or so clones, approximately 77% occurring once; the ten biggest clones make up approximately 3.3%. The sequenced sample was PBMCs. The receptors originated from a woman aged 40 to 55 in good health and CMV-seropositive.

The gene calls are TRBV7-9 and TRBJ2-4; 7 bases are a match to TRBD1. The CDR3 contains 18 residues. Trimming cost V 1 base and J 1 base; bases outside gene matches: 10. Germline V gene lookup returns CDR1 SEHNR and CDR2 FQNEAQ (reference sequence). CDR3 amino acids: CASSLVRLTGFAKNIQYF. CDR3 nucleotide sequence: TGTGCCAGCAGCTTAGTTCGTTTGACAGGGTTTGCCAAAAACATTCAGTACTTC.

V is TRBV5-1 and J is TRBJ1-1, with D possibly being TRBD1 (5 bases). Germline-derived CDR1 and CDR2 are SGHRS and YFSETQ. V gave up 1 base and J gave up 3 bases, with 10 bases separating them. This CDR3 comprises 14 residues. CDR3 DNA: TGCGCCAGCAGCTTGCAGGGTAGGGACACTGAAGCTTTCTTT. Its translation is CASSLQGRDTEAFF.

This clone turned up a few times. The chain links TRBV6-5 to TRBJ1-5, with D possibly TRBD1 on 6 matching bases. The V gene lost 7 bases and the J gene lost 0 bases, with 10 bases spanning the gap. This CDR3 comprises 14 residues. Germline V gene sequence: CDR1 MNHEY, CDR2 SVGAGI. The CDR3 nucleotides are TGTGCCAGCAAACGGGACATTAGCAATCAGCCCCAGCATTTT. Encoded protein: CASKRDISNQPQHF.

This clone has just a few counts. The chain recombines TRBV11-2 with TRBJ2-1; TRBD1 agrees at 10 bases. This CDR3 spans 15 amino acids. The V and J ends lost 8 bases and 3 bases, in that order; junction bases with no gene match: 7. Per germline, CDR1 SGHAT and CDR2 FQNNGV. The CDR3 region has the DNA TGTGCCAGCGGCGCCCGGGACAGGGGCTACAATGAGCAGTTCTTC. Translating gives CASGARDRGYNEQFF.

This clone was seen only once. The rearrangement links TRBV6-1 to TRBJ2-2; D is undetermined. Germline CDR1 reads MNHNS; CDR2 reads SASEGT. The CDR3 totals 13 residues. V lost 6 bases and J lost 5, with 10 bases in between. Here the CDR3 reads CASRPTPTGELFF. CDR3 nucleotide sequence: TGTGCCAGCAGGCCTACTCCGACCGGGGAGCTGTTTTTT.

This chain links TRBV6-6 with TRBJ1-1; D is unclear. The CDR3 contains 14 residues. Germline-derived CDR1 and CDR2 are MNHNY and SVGAGI (reference sequence). Trimming took off 7 bases at V and 4 bases at J, with 16 bases between the two ends. The CDR3 coding sequence is TGTGCCAGCATAACCCAAGGGAGGACCACTGAAGCTTTCTTT. This translates into CASITQGRTTEAFF.

This clone was observed a handful of times. The V call is TRBV5-6, the J call TRBJ2-2, with 8 nucleotides matching TRBD1. The CDR3 loop spans 15 amino acids. With 6 bases clipped from V and 4 bases from J, the junction kept 8 bases outside the gene matches. From germline, CDR1 is SGHDT and CDR2 YYEEEE. Here the CDR3 reads CASNSGGIGTGELFF. CDR3 coding DNA: TGTGCCAGCAACTCAGGGGGCATCGGCACCGGGGAGCTGTTTTTT.

This clone showed up just a few times. This rearrangement joins TRBV13 to TRBJ1-5; no clear D gene. The V end was cut by 2 bases, the J end by 1 base, with 6 bases between. Per germline, CDR1 PRHDT and CDR2 FYEKMQ (reference sequence). The CDR3 is 14 residues long. Here the CDR3 reads CASSLSQSNQPQHF. The CDR3 bases are TGTGCCAGCAGCTTATCTCAGAGCAATCAGCCCCAGCATTTT.

The gene calls are TRBV6-6 and TRBJ2-7, with D possibly TRBD1 on 5 matching bases. The CDR3 consists of 12 residues. Per germline, CDR1 MNHNY and CDR2 SVGAGI (reference sequence). Trimming took off 6 bases at V and 3 bases at J, with 9 bases between the two ends. The DNA for the CDR3 is TGTGCCAGCAGCCGAGACAGCTACGAGCAGTACTTC. Encoded protein: CASSRDSYEQYF.

The rearrangement links TRBV9 to TRBJ2-5, with 8 bases aligning to TRBD2. CDR3 length: 16 residues. Germline V gene sequence: CDR1 SGDLS, CDR2 YYNGEE. V lost 4 bases to trimming and J lost 5 bases; unmatched junction nucleotides: 13. CDR3 sequence: CASSSPGRGPGETQYF. CDR3 DNA sequence: TGTGCCAGCAGCTCCCCCGGGAGGGGCCCTGGGGAGACCCAGTACTTC. The whole variable domain, filled in from reference TRBV9 and TRBJ2-5, reads DSGVTQTPKHLITATGQRVTLRCSPRSGDLSVYWYQQSLDQGLQFLIQYYNGEERAKGNILERFSAQQFPDLHSELNLSSLELGDSALYFCASSSPGRGPGETQYFGPGTRLLVL.

V gene TRBV5-4 combines with J gene TRBJ1-3, with D maybe TRBD1 (5 bases). The CDR3 has 17 amino acids. V was clipped by 2 bases and J by 0 bases, with 15 bases between them. Germline CDR1 is SGHNT and CDR2 is YYREEE (reference sequence). The CDR3, as DNA: TGTGCCAGCAGCTTCCGGCAACCGGGGGGCTCTGGAAACACCATATATTTT. Translation gives CASSFRQPGGSGNTIYF.

This chain links TRBV19 with TRBJ1-6; 7 nucleotides agree with TRBD1. The V segment lost 5 bases and the J segment 7 bases; nucleotides outside the gene matches: 5. The CDR3 has 14 amino acids. CDR1 is LNHDA and CDR2 is SQIVND in the germline V gene (reference sequence). CDR3 nucleotide sequence: TGTGCCAGTAGTGTAAGGACAGGAAATTCACCCCTCCACTTT. Protein: CASSVRTGNSPLHF.

This clone was counted a single time. CDR3 DNA sequence: TGTGCCAGCAGCGTAGATCGGGGTTCCTACGAGCAGTACTTC. Translating it yields CASSVDRGSYEQYF. V and J are TRBV9 and TRBJ2-7, with D perhaps matching TRBD2 (5 bases). Between the trimmed V and J ends, which lost 0 bases and 1 base, there was a span of 8 bases. Germline CDR1 and CDR2: SGDLS and YYNGEE. This CDR3 has 14 amino acids. Together with reference TRBV9 and TRBJ2-7, the CDR3 gives the full variable domain: DSGVTQTPKHLITATGQRVTLRCSPRSGDLSVYWYQQSLDQGLQFLIQYYNGEERAKGNILERFSAQQFPDLHSELNLSSLELGDSALYFCASSVDRGSYEQYFGPGTRLTVT.

The V gene is TRBV7-9, the J gene TRBJ2-5; no definite D call. The CDR3 contains 14 residues. Germline CDR1 SEHNR, CDR2 FQNEAQ (reference sequence). Trimming shortened V by 1 base and J by 7 bases, and 13 bases separated the two germline ends. CDR3 protein: CASSLGQALGTQYF. The DNA for the CDR3 is TGTGCCAGCAGCTTAGGCCAGGCCTTGGGGACCCAGTACTTC.

This sequence joins TRBV2 and TRBJ1-5, with 7 bases fitting TRBD1. CDR1 is SNHLY, CDR2 FYNNEI, per germline. The junction had 9 bases not matched to a gene; V was cut back by 7 bases and J by 3 bases. The CDR3 is 15 residues long. In DNA, the CDR3 is TGTGCCAGCAAGCTTACAGGGGTATCCAATCAGCCCCAGCATTTT. This translates into CASKLTGVSNQPQHF.

The chain couples TRBV6-6 to TRBJ2-7; 9 nucleotides align to TRBD1. The CDR3 spans 16 residues. Germline-derived CDR1 and CDR2 are MNHNY and SVGAGI (reference sequence). The junction had 12 bases not matched to a gene; V was cut back by 6 bases and J by 3 bases. The CDR3 here is CASSRLSRDRDYEQYF. Written as DNA, the CDR3 is TGTGCCAGCAGCCGCCTTTCCCGGGACAGGGACTACGAGCAGTACTTC.

This chain connects TRBV9 to TRBJ1-1; D gene uncertain. Between the trimmed V and J ends, which lost 1 base and 8 bases, there was a span of 12 bases. Germline V gives CDR1 SGDLS, CDR2 YYNGEE. The CDR3 runs to 13 residues. CDR3 in amino acids: CASSVTPGSEAFF. The CDR3 nucleotides read TGTGCCAGCAGCGTAACCCCAGGTTCCGAAGCTTTCTTT.

The chain couples TRBV7-9 to TRBJ2-1; no reliable D call. CDR1 is SEHNR and CDR2 is FQNEAQ in the germline V gene (reference sequence). The V end lost 0 bases, the J end lost 7 bases, and 13 bases lay between the germline ends. The CDR3 runs to 15 residues. The CDR3 bases are TGTGCCAGCAGCTTAGCTGTGTCCTTCCGGAATGAGCAGTTCTTC. Amino acid sequence: CASSLAVSFRNEQFF.

J is TRBJ2-1 and V is TRBV5-4, with TRBD2 matching over 8 bases. The CDR3 runs 18 residues. The germline CDR1 and CDR2 sequences are SGHNT and YYREEE (reference sequence). The V gene end was trimmed by 0 bases and the J gene end by 4 bases; junction bases not matched to a gene: 12. CDR3 region: CASSLASGGIGFYNEQFF. DNA for the CDR3: TGTGCCAGCAGCTTGGCCAGCGGGGGCATAGGGTTTTACAATGAGCAGTTCTTC.

The rearrangement links TRBV4-1 to TRBJ2-2, with D possibly being TRBD2 (6 bases). The CDR3 runs 15 residues. With 4 bases removed from V and 6 bases from J, the gap between germline ends came to 15 bases. Germline V gene sequence: CDR1 MGHRA, CDR2 YSYEKL. The CDR3 DNA sequence: TGCGCCAGCAGCCCAGGAGGGTCCCGGGCCGGGGAGCTGTTTTTT. Amino acids: CASSPGGSRAGELFF.

This clone was counted a single time. This rearrangement joins TRBV6-5 to TRBJ2-3; TRBD2 matches 10 bases. This CDR3 spans 15 amino acids. Germline values: CDR1 MNHEY, CDR2 SVGAGI. Losses at the gene ends were 11 bases for V and 0 bases for J; bases not matched to a gene: 8. The CDR3 DNA reads TGTGCCGTAGGGCTAGCGGGGGCTAGCACAGATACGCAGTATTTT. This sequence encodes CAVGLAGASTDTQYF.

The table lists this clone with a count of one. The chain employs TRBV6-6 and TRBJ1-1; 10 nucleotides line up with TRBD1. The CDR3 length is 16 residues. Germline loops: CDR1 MNHNY, CDR2 SVGAGI (reference sequence). The V gene end was trimmed by 5 bases and the J gene end by 1 base; junction bases not matched to a gene: 7. The CDR3 coding sequence is TGTGCCAGCAGTACTAGACAGGGGGCGGGGAACACTGAAGCTTTCTTT. It encodes CASSTRQGAGNTEAFF.

The chain combines TRBV27 with TRBJ2-6, with 7 nucleotides matching TRBD2. From germline, CDR1 is MNHEY and CDR2 SMNVEV (reference sequence). The CDR3 has 15 residues. Trimming took 6 bases from V and 2 from J; bases not matched to a gene: 4. CDR3 coding DNA: TGTGCCAGCAGCCCCGGGGGGACTGGGGCCAACGTCCTGACTTTC. This sequence encodes CASSPGGTGANVLTF.

This clone was observed a few times. The chain employs TRBV19 and TRBJ1-1; no firm D call. The germline V and J ends were trimmed by 8 bases and 2 bases, with 15 bases remaining between them. The CDR3 runs to 14 residues. The V gene's germline CDR1 is LNHDA and CDR2 SQIVND (reference sequence). CDR3 residues: CASRVTGSNTEAFF. The CDR3 bases are TGTGCCAGTCGTGTTACGGGAAGTAACACTGAAGCTTTCTTT.

This chain links TRBV2 with TRBJ1-6; D unresolved. The CDR3 contains 15 residues. Germline V gives CDR1 SNHLY, CDR2 FYNNEI. The ends were cut back, 7 bases at V and 3 bases at J, with 13 bases in the middle. CDR3 DNA: TGTGCCAGCACCCTCATCGGCGGCTATAATTCACCCCTCCACTTT. Its translation is CASTLIGGYNSPLHF.

The rearrangement links TRBV7-2 to TRBJ2-4; 7 bases fit TRBD1. CDR3 length: 17 residues. CDR1 is SGHTA, CDR2 FQGNSA, per germline. The trim removed 0 bases at V and 3 bases at J, leaving 8 bases unmatched. CDR3 protein: CASSLAVGGAGKNIQYF. DNA for the CDR3: TGTGCCAGCAGCTTAGCCGTAGGGGGCGCTGGCAAAAACATTCAGTACTTC.

The chain employs TRBV7-2 and TRBJ1-3, with a possible D match to TRBD1 (6 bases). The CDR3 length is 18 residues. Germline assignment: CDR1 SGHTA and CDR2 FQGNSA. The V end was cut by 5 bases, the J end by 6 bases, with 26 bases between. The CDR3 sequence is CASSPDSARPLVENTIYF. CDR3 in DNA: TGTGCCAGCAGCCCGGACAGTGCTCGACCTCTGGTTGAAAACACCATATATTTT.

This rearrangement joins TRBV7-9 to TRBJ1-2, with 7 bases that match TRBD1. Trimming removed 5 bases from V and 7 bases from J; junction bases left unmatched: 4. The CDR3 has 12 residues. Per the germline V gene, CDR1 is SEHNR and CDR2 is FQNEAQ (reference sequence). In DNA, the CDR3 is TGTGCCAGCAGCCTGGACAGGCCTGGCTACACCTTC. It encodes CASSLDRPGYTF.

This clone was found once. The V call is TRBV15, the J call TRBJ2-2, with D unclear. The CDR3 covers 17 residues. Germline V gene sequence: CDR1 LNHNV, CDR2 YYDKDF (reference sequence). V lost 0 bases and J lost 7, with 18 bases in between. The CDR3 sequence: CATSRDKPTKESGELFF. The CDR3 region has the DNA TGTGCCACCAGCAGAGATAAACCGACAAAGGAAAGCGGGGAGCTGTTTTTT.

The V and J genes are TRBV25-1 and TRBJ1-6, with D possibly being TRBD1 (5 bases). The CDR3 contains 16 residues. CDR1 MGHDK and CDR2 SYGVNS come from the germline V gene. Between the trimmed V and J ends, which lost 1 base and 8 bases, there was a span of 15 bases. The CDR3 protein is CASSEWEGWGDSPLHF. The CDR3 bases are TGTGCCAGCAGTGAATGGGAGGGGTGGGGTGATTCACCCCTCCACTTT.